The present T cell receptor beta chain was sequenced within a study of OX40 agonist ivuxolimab in advanced cancers. General notes on the study: Ivuxolimab was an agonistic, fully human IgG2 monoclonal antibody directed against OX40 (CD134), a costimulatory receptor. Intravenous ivuxolimab was administered to patients every 2 weeks at six dose levels: 0.01, 0.1, 0.3, 1.5, 3 and 10 mg/kg. Among the roughly 50 dose-escalation patients, about 19 had hepatocellular carcinoma, approximately 15 melanoma, 9 renal cell carcinoma and 9 head and neck cancer. A male proportion of around 80% and a mean age of roughly 55 years, ranging from roughly 20 to 80, were recorded for the dose-escalation cohort. Prior anti-PD-1, anti-PD-L1 or anti-CTLA-4 therapy was permitted, and approximately 42% of dose-escalation patients had received checkpoint inhibitors. Partial responses occurred in three dose-escalation patients, of whom one had hepatocellular carcinoma and two had cutaneous melanoma. Peripheral TCRbeta sequencing was intended to test whether TCR sequence diversity was altered and clonal T-cell expansion was caused by ivuxolimab. The paper describes the monotherapy dose-escalation part (N = 52 patients) of the phase I trial of ivuxolimab. General study outcomes and caveats: Clonal expansion of both CD4+ and CD8+ blood T cells was observed from baseline to week 6 at doses 0.1 to 3.0 mg/kg. Low levels of normalized T-cell clonal expansion were also seen in some nonresponding patients. The antigen specificity of the peripheral T cells that underwent clonal expansion was not determined. Partial responders in the 0.1-3.0 mg/kg groups had among the lowest normalized peripheral clonal expansion, especially among CD8+ T cells. After ivuxolimab, CD8+ T cells had more expanded clones than CD4+ T cells on average.

Note on this clone: Its specific antigen is unknown. Per-nucleotide qualities are absent, and no much larger clonotype sits a single base away.

The trial excluded patients who had a history of autoimmune disease or were on systemic immunosuppression. Peripheral blood for TCR sequencing was collected from all dose cohorts at baseline, on cycle 4 day 1, and on cycle 7 day 1. Samples were obtained from an open-label, multicenter, first-in-human phase I dose-escalation trial of ivuxolimab. The trial enrolled adults with locally advanced or metastatic head and neck squamous cell, hepatocellular, melanoma or renal cell carcinoma. Before TCR sequencing, CD4+ T cells and CD8+ T cells were sorted from peripheral blood as separate populations. To sequence the TCRbeta CDR3 region, genomic DNA was isolated from the sorted cells. The immunoSEQ Assay was used to sequence the TCRbeta CDR3 regions. The table was pulled from immuneACCESS by TCRdb, which kept in-frame rearrangements only. Such tables lose some clones; where checked, under half of the loss comes from unresolved V genes, and the rest has no known cause. The sample table shows around 50,000 clones, and approximately 91% are seen once. Less than 0.75% of the sample lies in the top ten.

The sequences come from CD4+ or CD8+ T cells sorted from blood, collected in a trial of the OX40 agonist ivuxolimab. The clonotype comes from an adult with an advanced solid tumor such as melanoma, head and neck, liver or kidney cancer.

The CDR3 loop reads CASSLGRTGLSDTQYF. In nucleotides, the sequence is TGTGCCAGCAGCTTAGGCAGGACAGGGCTTTCGGATACGCAGTATTTT. The V and J segments used are TRBV11-3 and TRBJ2-3, and TRBD1 aligns with 8 junction nucleotides. CDR3 length: 16 amino acids, cysteine to phenylalanine. Kept here is only the CDR3 DNA, which spans 48 bases and is read in frame from base 1. Trimming leaves V shorter by 1 base and J shorter by 6 bases, with the junction holding 9 bases beyond the gene matches. Looking up the germline V gene yields CDR1 SGHNT and CDR2 YENEEA. The full variable domain, completed from the reference TRBV11-3 and TRBJ2-3 proteins outside the CDR3, reads EAGVVQSPRYKIIEKKQPVAFWCNPISGHNTLYWYLQNLGQGPELLIRYENEEAVDDSQLPKDRFSAERLKGVDSTLKIQPAELGDSAVYLCASSLGRTGLSDTQYFGPGTRLTVL.